Presented here are 25 T cell receptor beta chains from one specimen sequenced in a study of blood T cell repertoires in COVID-19. Only in-frame clones appear in the TCRdb table, and some are missing; sequencing was by immunoSEQ multiplex PCR. The sample yields 150,000 to 200,000 clones, around 80% seen once. The specimen sequenced was PBMCs or T cells enriched from blood (not recorded which). These receptor sequences come from a woman aged 55-70 years who had recovered from COVID-19.

The rearrangement links TRBV7-9 to TRBJ2-3; weak D call: TRBD2 (5 bases). The CDR3 extends over 14 amino acids. Per germline, CDR1 SEHNR and CDR2 FQNEAQ (reference sequence). V gave up 1 base and J gave up 3 bases, with 8 bases separating them. The CDR3 spells CASSLGRGTDTQYF. The CDR3 nucleotides read TGTGCCAGCAGCTTAGGGAGAGGGACAGATACGCAGTATTTT.

The V gene is TRBV6-5, the J gene TRBJ1-1, with unresolved D. Between the trimmed V and J ends, which lost 0 bases and 7 bases, there was a span of 9 bases. The CDR3 covers 13 residues. Germline values: CDR1 MNHEY, CDR2 SVGAGI. The chain's CDR3 is CASSYSLADEAFF. CDR3 sequence (DNA): TGTGCCAGCAGTTACTCGTTGGCAGATGAAGCTTTCTTT.

This chain uses TRBV19 with TRBJ1-1; the match to TRBD1 covers 8 bases. The V segment lost 10 bases and the J segment 0 bases; nucleotides outside the gene matches: 10. The germline gives CDR1 LNHDA, CDR2 SQIVND (reference sequence). The CDR3 sequence is 15 residues long. The CDR3 DNA is TGTGCCACCTTTCAGGGGGCCCCTCTGAACACTGAAGCTTTCTTT. Translating gives CATFQGAPLNTEAFF.

To note about this clone: The identical CDR3 is also encoded by other nucleotide sequences in the sample. The chain links TRBV5-1 to TRBJ1-2; D is perhaps TRBD1 (6 bases). This CDR3 is built from 13 residues. CDR1 is SGHRS, CDR2 YFSETQ, per germline. Trimming removed 0 bases at V and 7 bases at J, with 10 bases between. The CDR3 reads CASSLGQGSGYTF. The CDR3 nucleotides read TGCGCCAGCAGCTTGGGGCAGGGGTCTGGCTACACCTTC.

This clone was counted once. This chain uses TRBV28 with TRBJ2-1; TRBD1 is a possible D gene (5 bases). There are 16 residues in the CDR3. V was clipped by 1 base and J by 7 bases, with 17 bases between them. Germline V lookup: CDR1 MDHEN, CDR2 SYDVKM. CDR3 coding DNA: TGTGCCAGCAGTTTATCCCCCAGGGATGTCCGGAATGAGCAGTTCTTC. Residues: CASSLSPRDVRNEQFF.

The chain combines TRBV7-9 with TRBJ2-7, with D perhaps TRBD2 (6 bases). The CDR3 runs to 15 residues. The germline V gene encodes CDR1 SEHNR and CDR2 FQNEAQ (reference sequence). The V and J ends lost 1 base and 2 bases respectively, with 12 bases between them. The CDR3 sequence is CASSLDGAGTYEQYF. For the CDR3, the DNA is TGTGCCAGCAGCTTAGACGGGGCGGGAACCTACGAGCAGTACTTC.

J is TRBJ2-7 and V is TRBV2; 8 positions match TRBD1. V lost 3 bases, J lost 0 bases, and 4 bases stayed unmatched. The CDR3 loop spans 15 amino acids. The germline gives CDR1 SNHLY, CDR2 FYNNEI. The CDR3 DNA follows: TGTGCCAGCAGTGACCGGACAGGGCGCTCCTACGAGCAGTACTTC. It specifies CASSDRTGRSYEQYF.

This clone was picked up a small number of times. This chain connects TRBV2 to TRBJ2-7; D may be TRBD2 (6 bases). This CDR3 is 14 amino acids long. Per germline, CDR1 SNHLY and CDR2 FYNNEI. Between the trimmed V and J ends, which lost 4 bases and 6 bases, there was a span of 16 bases. The CDR3 coding sequence is TGTGCCAGCAGTGTAACGGGAGCTGGGGGCGAGCAGTACTTC. Its protein product is CASSVTGAGGEQYF.

For the CDR3, the DNA is TGTGCCAGCAGCCCTAGCGGGAGTAGCTCCTACAATGAGCAGTTCTTC. Its protein product is CASSPSGSSSYNEQFF. The chain combines TRBV9 with TRBJ2-1; 10 nucleotides match TRBD2. Trimming took 4 bases from V and 0 from J; bases not matched to a gene: 4. The CDR3 spans 16 residues. CDR1 is SGDLS and CDR2 is YYNGEE in the germline V gene.

The chain employs TRBV5-1 and TRBJ2-3, with D maybe TRBD2 (7 bases). The CDR3 is 15 residues long. Germline assignment: CDR1 SGHRS and CDR2 YFSETQ. The V end was cut by 2 bases, the J end by 4 bases, with 14 bases between. This CDR3 reads CASSFQGRGADTQYF. The CDR3 DNA reads TGCGCCAGCAGCTTTCAGGGGAGGGGAGCAGATACGCAGTATTTT.

The chain is built from TRBV21-1 and TRBJ2-3; TRBD2, the table's D call, was not compared with the DNA. TRBV21-1 is a recognized pseudogene. The CDR3 covers 15 residues. The CDR3 loop is CASPRVAGVGDTQYF. The CDR3 nucleotides read TGTGCCAGCCCCAGGGTAGCGGGAGTTGGAGATACGCAGTATTTT.

The chain couples TRBV12-3 or TRBV12-4 to TRBJ1-2; no clear D gene. V lost 6 bases to trimming and J lost 6 bases, with 11 bases between them. This CDR3 region has 12 residues. Here the CDR3 reads CASRGGWDGYTF. Written as DNA, the CDR3 is TGTGCCAGCAGGGGAGGGTGGGATGGCTACACCTTC.

The chain links TRBV11-2 to TRBJ2-1; the match to TRBD2 covers 7 bases. The V gene's germline CDR1 is SGHAT and CDR2 FQNNGV. V dropped 1 base and J dropped 0; count of bases not matched to a gene: 3. The CDR3 sequence is 16 residues long. The chain's CDR3 is CASSLGGGSSYNEQFF. The CDR3 nucleotides are TGTGCCAGCAGCTTAGGTGGCGGGAGCTCCTACAATGAGCAGTTCTTC.

The J gene is TRBJ2-7, the V gene TRBV10-3; tentatively, D is TRBD1 (6 bases). CDR3 length equals 14 residues. CDR1 and CDR2 (germline): ENHRY, SYGVKD. The ends were cut back, 4 bases at V and 2 bases at J, with 12 bases in the middle. Here the CDR3 DNA reads TGTGCCATCAGTGTGGACAGATATCCCTACGAGCAGTACTTC. It yields the protein CAISVDRYPYEQYF.

The chain carries TRBV28 and TRBJ1-2, with a weak D call TRBD1 (5 bases). The CDR3 is 14 amino acids. Deletions cut 3 bases from V and 0 bases from J, with 8 bases between. Germline CDR1 and CDR2: MDHEN and SYDVKM. The CDR3 region is CASSFVDTNYGYTF. CDR3 coding DNA: TGTGCCAGCAGTTTTGTGGACACTAACTATGGCTACACCTTC.

This sequence joins TRBV4-2 and TRBJ1-1, with a tentative D call TRBD1 (5 bases). Germline lookup yields CDR1 LGHNA and CDR2 YNFKEQ. The CDR3 contains 14 residues. V lost 4 bases and J lost 8, with 17 bases in between. The CDR3: CASSPRGEAREAFF. The CDR3 coding sequence is TGTGCCAGCAGCCCTCGAGGGGAGGCCAGAGAAGCTTTCTTT.

The gene calls are TRBV20-1 and TRBJ2-1; possibly TRBD1 for D (5 bases). V lost 3 bases and J 7 bases, leaving 7 bases between the germline ends. The CDR3 is 11 residues long. Germline CDR1 reads DFQATT; CDR2 reads SNEGSKA (reference sequence). CDR3 sequence: CSARGQNEQFF. CDR3 nucleotides: TGCAGTGCTAGGGGGCAAAATGAGCAGTTCTTC.

The rearrangement joins TRBV27 to TRBJ2-7, with 7 positions matching TRBD1. The CDR3 totals 14 residues. With 5 bases clipped from V and 7 bases from J, the junction kept 11 bases outside the gene matches. Germline-derived CDR1 and CDR2 are MNHEY and SMNVEV (reference sequence). The CDR3 loop is CASSATGLNWEQYF. The CDR3 DNA follows: TGTGCCAGCAGTGCGACAGGGCTAAATTGGGAGCAGTACTTC.

This sequence joins TRBV7-3 and TRBJ2-7; D uncertain. V was shortened by 1 base and J by 7 bases, with 17 bases between the two germline ends. Germline CDR1 reads SGHTA; CDR2 reads FQGTGA. The length of the CDR3 is 15 residues. CDR3 DNA: TGTGCCAGCAGCTTAAGCACTGGCCCCCCCGGGGAGCAGTACTTC. Translation gives CASSLSTGPPGEQYF.

The rearrangement uses TRBV5-1 and TRBJ1-1, with a possible D match to TRBD1 (5 bases). This CDR3 spans 14 amino acids. V dropped 5 bases and J dropped 3 bases, with 14 bases sitting between them. Germline loops: CDR1 SGHRS, CDR2 YFSETQ. The CDR3 is CASRGPGLDTEAFF. CDR3 nucleotides: TGCGCCAGCAGGGGGCCAGGGTTGGACACTGAAGCTTTCTTT.

The chain links TRBV10-3 to TRBJ2-5, with 7 bases lining up with TRBD1. CDR3 length equals 12 residues. V shed 10 bases and J 2 bases; nucleotides not matched to a gene: 4. Germline assignment: CDR1 ENHRY and CDR2 SYGVKD. The CDR3 loop reads CATRDSQETQYF. The CDR3 DNA follows: TGTGCCACCAGGGACAGTCAAGAGACCCAGTACTTC.

V is TRBV5-4 and J is TRBJ1-6; D may be TRBD1 (6 bases). V lost 0 bases to trimming and J lost 9 bases, with 22 bases between them. Per germline, CDR1 SGHNT and CDR2 YYREEE (reference sequence). The CDR3 runs to 18 residues. The CDR3 bases are TGTGCCAGCAGCTTGGCCTTCGGGGGGGCCAGGAAAATTTCACCCCTCCACTTT. This encodes CASSLAFGGARKISPLHF.

The chain carries TRBV6-1 and TRBJ1-6; D unresolved. The germline gives CDR1 MNHNS, CDR2 SASEGT. This CDR3 has 15 residues. V was shortened by 0 bases and J by 9 bases, with 12 bases between the two germline ends. CDR3 DNA: TGTGCCAGCAGTGAAGCTGATACCGGAGGTTCACCCCTCCACTTT. As protein: CASSEADTGGSPLHF.

In its sample, this clone was seen once. The chain links TRBV5-1 to TRBJ1-1; perhaps TRBD1 as D (5 bases). With 1 base removed from V and 3 bases from J, the gap between germline ends came to 10 bases. CDR3 length: 14 residues. Germline lookup yields CDR1 SGHRS and CDR2 YFSETQ. The CDR3 loop is CASSLLVRDTEAFF. In DNA, the CDR3 is TGCGCCAGCAGCTTGTTGGTCAGGGACACTGAAGCTTTCTTT.

For the CDR3, the DNA is TGCGCCAGCAGTGATCAGTGGCCCGGGGAGCTGTTTTTT. Translating it yields CASSDQWPGELFF. The J gene is TRBJ2-2, the V gene TRBV10-2; no firm D call. This CDR3 is 13 amino acids long. Germline CDR1 reads WSHSY; CDR2 reads SAAADI. Trimming shortened V by 3 bases and J by 6 bases, and 8 bases separated the two germline ends.